The 27 T cell receptor beta chains below all came from one sample that was sequenced in a study of cytomegalovirus exposure and HLA in healthy donors. Amplification used 60 Vbeta primers and 13 Jbeta primers. The protocol was immunoSEQ multiplex PCR, while the TCRdb copy is restricted to in-frame clones and leaves out a portion. Among some 150,000 clones listed, less than 80% were seen once. Sequencing was performed on PBMCs. These receptors were taken from a female donor in good health and CMV-seropositive.

This clone has a handful of counts. This specimen includes other DNA sequences encoding the same CDR3. The chain employs TRBV7-3 and TRBJ2-5, with 15 bases lining up with TRBD2. V was clipped by 4 bases and J by 5 bases; unmatched bases: 8. The CDR3 is 17 residues long. Germline V lookup: CDR1 SGHTA, CDR2 FQGTGA. The CDR3 spells CASSSGLAGGVGETQYF. Here the CDR3 DNA reads TGTGCCAGCAGCTCCGGACTAGCGGGAGGGGTCGGGGAGACCCAGTACTTC.

Only a few counts were recorded for this clone. V and J are TRBV5-1 and TRBJ2-7; maybe TRBD2 (5 bases). The V gene's germline CDR1 is SGHRS and CDR2 YFSETQ. Trimming took 0 bases from V and 6 from J, leaving 13 bases between them. The CDR3 is made up of 14 amino acids. In DNA form, the CDR3 reads TGCGCCAGCAGCTTGGGTCCGACCGAGGGCGAGCAGTACTTC. Its translation: CASSLGPTEGEQYF.

The CDR3 sequence: CASSTDSNNEQFF. The CDR3, as DNA: TGTGCCAGCAGTACGGACAGCAACAATGAGCAGTTCTTC. This chain connects TRBV6-5 to TRBJ2-1; D might be TRBD1 (6 bases). Germline V gene sequence: CDR1 MNHEY, CDR2 SVGAGI. V was pared by 5 bases and J by 5 bases, with 10 bases between. This CDR3 spans 13 amino acids.

The CDR3 DNA reads TGTGCCAGCAGTACCACAGGGTACAATGAGCAGTTCTTC. Translating gives CASSTTGYNEQFF. The V and J genes are TRBV28 and TRBJ2-1, with D possibly TRBD1 on 6 matching bases. CDR1 is MDHEN and CDR2 is SYDVKM in the germline V gene. Trimming shortened V by 5 bases and J by 4 bases, and 9 bases separated the two germline ends. The CDR3 runs to 13 residues.

There are a few counts of this clone. The V gene is TRBV19, the J gene TRBJ2-5; 8 bases fit TRBD1. The J call may not be correct, given that the DNA end is closer to TRBJ2-7. Germline values: CDR1 LNHDA, CDR2 SQIVND (reference sequence). CDR3 size: 15 residues. The CDR3 spells CASSILPGGQYEQYF. The CDR3 region has the DNA TGTGCCAGTAGTATACTACCAGGGGGCCAATACGAGCAGTACTTC.

The V and J genes are TRBV11-2 and TRBJ1-4; the match to TRBD1 covers 7 bases. This CDR3 comprises 14 residues. The germline V gene has CDR1 SGHAT and CDR2 FQNNGV. The V segment lost 3 bases and the J segment 7 bases; nucleotides outside the gene matches: 5. In DNA form, the CDR3 reads TGTGCCAGCAGCTTGACAGGGCAGGGTGAAAAACTGTTTTTT. Its translation is CASSLTGQGEKLFF.

The CDR3 DNA reads TGTGCCAGCAGCCGGGATAGGGCGGGGAATGAGATCTACGAGCAGTACTTC. Its protein product is CASSRDRAGNEIYEQYF. The chain couples TRBV5-6 to TRBJ2-7, with D perhaps matching TRBD2 (6 bases). CDR3 length: 17 amino acids. Trimming shortened V by 4 bases and J by 3 bases, and 23 bases separated the two germline ends. Germline loops: CDR1 SGHDT, CDR2 YYEEEE. Based on the CDR3 plus reference TRBV5-6 and TRBJ2-7, the full variable domain is DAGVTQSPTHLIKTRGQQVTLRCSPKSGHDTVSWYQQALGQGPQFIFQYYEEEERQRGNFPDRFSGHQFPNYSSELNVNALLLGDSALYLCASSRDRAGNEIYEQYFGPGTRLTVT.

V usage is TRBV2 and J usage is TRBJ2-5, with a possible D match to TRBD1 (6 bases). Germline loops: CDR1 SNHLY, CDR2 FYNNEI. V was pared by 6 bases and J by 5 bases, with 10 bases between. This CDR3 has 12 amino acids. Here the CDR3 reads CASRTGGETQYF. In DNA, the CDR3 is TGTGCCAGCAGGACAGGTGGGGAGACCCAGTACTTC.

This sequence joins TRBV7-2 and TRBJ2-4, with D perhaps TRBD2 (5 bases). With 5 bases removed from V and 4 bases from J, the gap between germline ends came to 15 bases. The CDR3 covers 15 residues. CDR1 and CDR2 from the germline V gene are SGHTA and FQGNSA. The CDR3 nucleotides read TGTGCCAGCAGCCCGCCCGGGGTTATTAAAAACATTCAGTACTTC. Translation gives CASSPPGVIKNIQYF.

This clone has more than one count but fewer than ten. The J gene is TRBJ2-5, the V gene TRBV6-5, with D perhaps matching TRBD2 (5 bases). The CDR3 totals 13 residues. With 2 bases removed from V and 1 base from J, the gap between germline ends came to 5 bases. Germline V gene lookup returns CDR1 MNHEY and CDR2 SVGAGI. The CDR3 is CASSYGGQETQYF. The DNA for the CDR3 is TGTGCCAGCAGTTACGGAGGCCAAGAGACCCAGTACTTC.

The chain carries TRBV25-1 and TRBJ2-1; tentative D call: TRBD1 (5 bases). From germline, CDR1 is MGHDK and CDR2 SYGVNS. The CDR3 sequence is 14 residues long. The ends were cut back, 2 bases at V and 6 bases at J, with 11 bases in the middle. The CDR3 DNA follows: TGTGCCAGCAGTGAAGCAGGGTTAGGCAATGAGCAGTTCTTC. It codes for CASSEAGLGNEQFF.

CDR3 DNA: TGTGCCAGCAGCTTATTGGGACTGTTCACAGATACGCAGTATTTT. This gives the protein CASSLLGLFTDTQYF. The rearrangement joins TRBV11-2 to TRBJ2-3; weak D call: TRBD2 (6 bases). Germline CDR1 SGHAT, CDR2 FQNNGV. The CDR3 has 15 residues. The V and J ends lost 2 bases and 2 bases respectively, with 11 bases between them.

The chain combines TRBV6-5 with TRBJ2-5, with TRBD1 identical over 8 bases. The V gene end was trimmed by 6 bases and the J gene end by 4 bases; junction bases not matched to a gene: 1. CDR1 and CDR2 from the germline V gene are MNHEY and SVGAGI. The CDR3 consists of 12 residues. The CDR3 sequence: CASSGQGETQYF. In DNA, the CDR3 is TGTGCCAGCAGCGGACAGGGAGAGACCCAGTACTTC.

The chain has TRBV19 and TRBJ2-1; the match to TRBD2 covers 14 bases. This CDR3 is built from 16 residues. J gave up 6 bases and V 4 bases, and 5 bases lay outside the gene matches. Germline V gives CDR1 LNHDA, CDR2 SQIVND (reference sequence). The CDR3 coding sequence is TGTGCCAGTAGTACCCCCGGGACTAGCGGGAGCAATGAGCAGTTCTTC. Its translation: CASSTPGTSGSNEQFF.

The chain has TRBV19 and TRBJ1-6; no definite D call. Germline V gene data show CDR1 as LNHDA and CDR2 as SQIVND (reference sequence). CDR3 length equals 14 residues. V lost 3 bases and J lost 5, with 8 bases in between. For the CDR3, the DNA is TGTGCCAGTAGTATTGGAGTCAATAATTCACCCCTCCACTTT. Amino acids: CASSIGVNNSPLHF.

The J gene is TRBJ2-5, the V gene TRBV7-2, with 7 bases lining up with TRBD2. This CDR3 has 15 amino acids. The trim removed 5 bases at V and 10 bases at J, leaving 16 bases unmatched. Germline CDR1 is SGHTA and CDR2 is FQGNSA. The DNA for the CDR3 is TGTGCCAGCAGCCCTCAGACTAGCAATCGGGGGGACCAGTACTTC. As protein: CASSPQTSNRGDQYF.

The CDR3 DNA reads TGTGCCAGCAGCAACACAGGGGGGACTGAAGCTTTCTTT. Residues: CASSNTGGTEAFF. The chain uses TRBV5-4 and TRBJ1-1; 8 nucleotides match TRBD1. Germline lookup yields CDR1 SGHNT and CDR2 YYREEE (reference sequence). The CDR3 is made up of 13 amino acids. V was clipped by 4 bases and J by 5 bases; unmatched bases: 4.

The chain links TRBV18 to TRBJ1-2, with D maybe TRBD1 (6 bases). Germline CDR1 and CDR2: KGHSH and LQKENI. V was clipped by 5 bases and J by 1 base, with 8 bases between them. The CDR3 loop spans 13 amino acids. The CDR3 loop is CASSGQSNYGYTF. In DNA, the CDR3 is TGTGCCAGCTCAGGACAGAGTAACTATGGCTACACCTTC.

J is TRBJ2-5 and V is TRBV29-1; tentative D call: TRBD1 (5 bases). Germline values: CDR1 SQVTM, CDR2 ANQGSEA. The CDR3 loop spans 12 amino acids. Trimming took 6 bases from V and 4 from J, leaving 12 bases between them. The CDR3 loop is CSVVRVLETQYF. CDR3 in DNA: TGCAGCGTCGTCAGGGTTCTAGAGACCCAGTACTTC.

The J gene is TRBJ2-6, the V gene TRBV10-3; D is perhaps TRBD2 (5 bases). In germline, CDR1 is ENHRY, CDR2 SYGVKD. CDR3 size: 17 residues. Trimming left V 2 bases short and J 0 bases short, with 11 bases between. CDR3 in DNA: TGTGCCATCAGTGAGCCCCGCGGAGGCTCTGGGGCCAACGTCCTGACTTTC. Amino acids: CAISEPRGGSGANVLTF.

V and J are TRBV5-1 and TRBJ1-2; D is uncertain. Trimming left V 6 bases short and J 3 bases short, with 15 bases between. The CDR3 runs 14 residues. Looked up from germline, CDR1 is SGHRS and CDR2 is YFSETQ. The CDR3 loop reads CASTLLAPDYGYTF. The CDR3 DNA is TGCGCCAGCACCCTACTAGCCCCAGACTATGGCTACACCTTC. Supplemented by reference TRBV5-1 and TRBJ1-2, the full variable domain reads KAGVTQTPRYLIKTRGQQVTLSCSPISGHRSVSWYQQTPGQGLQFLFEYFSETQRNKGNFPGRFSGRQFSNSRSEMNVSTLELGDSALYLCASTLLAPDYGYTFGSGTRLTVV.

J is TRBJ2-1 and V is TRBV10-1; D possibly corresponds to TRBD1 (5 bases). Germline lookup yields CDR1 WNHNN and CDR2 SYGVQD (reference sequence). The CDR3 runs 13 residues. V shed 6 bases and J shed 6 bases, with 12 bases lying between them. This chain's CDR3 is CASSTRDGNEQFF. The CDR3 DNA reads as TGCGCCAGCAGCACCAGGGATGGCAATGAGCAGTTCTTC.

The chain is built from TRBV5-6 and TRBJ1-5; TRBD1 aligns across 8 bases. CDR3 size: 18 residues. V trimming: 4 bases; J trimming: 1 base; junction bases outside the gene matches: 13. In germline, CDR1 is SGHDT, CDR2 YYEEEE. The CDR3 loop reads CASSHQKGQGRSNQPQHF. For the CDR3, the DNA is TGTGCCAGCAGCCATCAGAAAGGACAGGGCCGAAGCAATCAGCCCCAGCATTTT.

This clone has a single count. This chain joins TRBV7-6 and TRBJ1-5, with 12 bases fitting TRBD1. The CDR3 loop spans 19 amino acids. CDR1 SGHVS and CDR2 FNYEAQ come from the germline V gene. After removal of 2 bases from V and 7 bases from J, the junction contained 15 bases not matched to a gene. The CDR3 protein is CASSLLPIRDRGPRQPQHF. The DNA for the CDR3 is TGTGCCAGCAGCTTACTTCCTATCCGGGACAGGGGGCCACGGCAGCCCCAGCATTTT.

This clone was seen a handful of times. This sequence joins TRBV5-1 and TRBJ2-1; 8 nucleotides agree with TRBD1. Germline loops: CDR1 SGHRS, CDR2 YFSETQ. Trimming at V came to 4 bases and at J to 6 bases, leaving 6 bases not matched to a gene. There are 14 residues in the CDR3. CDR3 protein: CASSPDRVRNEQFF. CDR3 coding DNA: TGCGCCAGCAGCCCGGACAGGGTCCGCAATGAGCAGTTCTTC.

For the CDR3, the DNA is TGTGCCTGGAGTGTGCTATCTAGCGGGACCGAGCAGTACTTC. Translation gives CAWSVLSSGTEQYF. The genes are TRBV30 and TRBJ2-5; 9 bases agree with TRBD2. The J call is uncertain, as TRBJ2-7 better fits the DNA end. The germline V gene has CDR1 GTSNPN and CDR2 SVGIG (reference sequence). The CDR3 is made up of 14 amino acids.

This chain connects TRBV6-6 to TRBJ1-5, with 9 bases matching TRBD1. V trimming: 2 bases; J trimming: 8 bases; junction bases outside the gene matches: 10. Germline V gene lookup returns CDR1 MNHNY and CDR2 SVGAGI (reference sequence). This CDR3 region has 16 residues. In DNA, the CDR3 is TGTGCCAGCAGTTACGTCGGGACAGGGCTAAGGGAGCCCCAGCATTTT. It yields the protein CASSYVGTGLREPQHF.